These T cell receptor beta chains were read from a single sample in a study of T cell repertoires in cytomegalovirus infection. TCRdb itself ran the reads through MiXCR, one entry per CDR3 protein. The sample contains around 210,000 distinct CDR3 sequences, 6.5% of which appear only once. Material: PBMCs. These TCRs come from a human donor in good health (CMV status not recorded). Some clones in this sample may be carry-over from other donors' samples. CDR3s include the opening cysteine and the closing phenylalanine or tryptophan. The order of the fields is D gene, J gene, clone size, V gene, CDR3 DNA, CDR3 protein. The D gene is left open where the match is weak. Expanded clones get a size class; other rows say once, few or many, or leave the size out.

NA,TRBJ2-7,many,TRBV19,TGTGCCAGTAGTCGGGATCCTAGCTCCTACGAGCAGTACTTC,CASSRDPSSYEQYF
TRBD1,TRBJ2-5,many,TRBV5-4,TGTGCCAGTACCCCGCGGGGCAGGGGGCGAGAGACCCAGTACTTC,CASTPRGRGRETQYF
TRBD1,TRBJ2-1,many,TRBV7-2,TGTGCCAGCAGCTTAGACAACAGGGGCGAGGAGCAGTTCTTC,CASSLDNRGEEQFF
NA,TRBJ2-1,few,TRBV5-6,TGTGCCAGCAGCTTGACTTTCAATGAGCAGTTCTTC,CASSLTFNEQFF
NA,TRBJ1-6,few,TRBV27,TGTGCCAGCAGTTTATCGAGGGGGGGGAGAAATTCACCCCTCCACTTT,CASSLSRGGRNSPLHF
NA,TRBJ2-3,NA,TRBV5-1,TGCGCCAGCAGCGGCCTAGCAACAGATACGCAGTATTTT,CASSGLATDTQYF
NA,TRBJ2-7,NA,TRBV27,TGTGCCAGCACCTCCCCCGGGGCGACCTCCGAGCAGTACTTC,CASTSPGATSEQYF
NA,TRBJ2-3,NA,TRBV7-9,TGTGCCAGCAGCTCGGGATCTGGCACAGATACGCAGTATTTT,CASSSGSGTDTQYF
NA,TRBJ2-3,many,TRBV6-5,TGTGCCAGCAGTTACCCGCCCTCAGATACGCAGTATTTT,CASSYPPSDTQYF
NA,TRBJ1-2,many,TRBV7-2,TGTGCCAGCAGCTTAGGAGGGGCCGCTAACTATGGCTACACCTTC,CASSLGGAANYGYTF
TRBD1,TRBJ1-5,many,TRBV2,TGTGCCTCCCGGGCCCTCGGACAGGGTATTCAGCCCCAGCATTTT,CASRALGQGIQPQHF
TRBD1,TRBJ1-2,many,TRBV29-1,TGCAGCGACTTACGCAGGACAGGCTATGGCTACACCTTC,CSDLRRTGYGYTF
TRBD1,TRBJ1-6,many,TRBV7-9,TGTGCCAGCAGCTTAGATGGGACAGGGGGTAACTCACCCCTCCACTTT,CASSLDGTGGNSPLHF
TRBD2,TRBJ2-7,many,TRBV7-2,TGTGCCAGCAGCTTAGCGAGGACTAGCGGGGTCGCCTACGAGCAGTACTTC,CASSLARTSGVAYEQYF
NA,TRBJ2-1,many,TRBV7-3,TGTGCCAGCAGCTCCGAAGTGGGAACCTACAATGAGCAGTTCTTC,CASSSEVGTYNEQFF
NA,TRBJ1-2,many,TRBV6-2/TRBV6-3,TGTGCCAGCAGTTACTTTCAGGGAGGATTAGTAGTTTCGAGCTATGGCTACACCTTC,CASSYFQGGLVVSSYGYTF
NA,TRBJ2-3,many,TRBV7-7,TGTGCTAGCAGCTTAGAGCCGGCGGATACGCAGTATTTT,CASSLEPADTQYF
NA,TRBJ2-5,NA,TRBV20-1,TGCAGTGCTTCACGAGGAGGGGGAGTCCGAGAGACCCAGTACTTC,CSASRGGGVRETQYF
NA,TRBJ1-2,NA,TRBV6-5,TGTGCCAGCAGGAGGAGGGGAATCGGTGACTATGGCTACACCTTC,CASRRRGIGDYGYTF
TRBD1,TRBJ2-7,many,TRBV29-1,TGCAGCGTGCGGACAGGGCCCCACGAGCAGTACTTC,CSVRTGPHEQYF
NA,TRBJ1-5,many,TRBV19,TGTGCCAGTACAAGAGGGCAGGCTAATCAGCCCCAGCATTTT,CASTRGQANQPQHF
NA,TRBJ2-5,many,TRBV7-2,TGTGCCAGCAGCTCGTCCCGGGCCAGCGGCCAAGAGACCCAGTACTTC,CASSSSRASGQETQYF
NA,TRBJ2-2,NA,TRBV19,TGTGCCAGTAGTCCCATTCCTTCTTGGAGGGAGCTGTTTTTT,CASSPIPSWRELFF
TRBD2,TRBJ2-3,many,TRBV28,TGTGCCAGCAGTCTCTGGACTAGCGGGGGGCCGGATACGCAGTATTTT,CASSLWTSGGPDTQYF
TRBD1,TRBJ2-7,many,TRBV7-2,TGTGCCAGCAGCTCCCGGGACAGGACCCAGGAGCAGTACTTC,CASSSRDRTQEQYF
NA,TRBJ2-3,many,TRBV4-3,TGCGCCAGCAGCCTTGGTGGGTCTAGCACAGATACGCAGTATTTT,CASSLGGSSTDTQYF
TRBD1,TRBJ2-7,many,TRBV2,TGTGCCAGCAGTGAAGAGACAGGGGTCTCCTACGAGCAGTACTTC,CASSEETGVSYEQYF
NA,TRBJ2-3,many,TRBV12-3/TRBV12-4,TGTGCCAGCAGTTTCGTGGCAGGGGGCACAGATACGCAGTATTTT,CASSFVAGGTDTQYF
NA,TRBJ2-3,NA,TRBV5-6,TGTGCCAGCAGCTTGAGGTCGGGGACTGCGGGAGATACGCAGTATTTT,CASSLRSGTAGDTQYF
NA,TRBJ1-1,NA,TRBV7-2,TGTGCCAGCAGCAAACTTCTAGGGAATACTGAAGTTTTCTTT,CASSKLLGNTEVFF
TRBD1,TRBJ2-7,many,TRBV7-2,TGTGCCAGCAGCCCGCAGGGGGTGGAAACCGCCTACGAGCAGTACTTC,CASSPQGVETAYEQYF
NA,TRBJ1-1,many,TRBV7-3,TGTGCCAGCAGCTTGAGTTTGAACACTGAAGCTTTCTTT,CASSLSLNTEAFF
TRBD1,TRBJ1-1,many,TRBV7-6,TGTGCCAGCAGCCGACCCGGGACAGGGTTAACTGAAGCTTTCTTT,CASSRPGTGLTEAFF
NA,TRBJ1-2,many,TRBV6-1,TGTGCCAGCAGTTTAAGGGGCTTGGGCTACACCTTC,CASSLRGLGYTF
NA,TRBJ2-5,many,TRBV7-2,TGTGCCAGCAGCGTAGACAGACAAAGAAGCGAGACCCAGTACTTC,CASSVDRQRSETQYF
NA,TRBJ1-1,few,TRBV29-1,TGCAGCGTCGAGGGGTCAGTGAACACTGAAGCTTTCTTT,CSVEGSVNTEAFF
NA,TRBJ1-2,many,TRBV5-6,TGTGCCAGCAGCGGGAGCGGGGGCTACACCTTC,CASSGSGGYTF
TRBD2,TRBJ2-3,many,TRBV12-3/TRBV12-4,TGTGCCAGCAGTTTAGGGACTAGCGTCACAGATACGCAGTATTTT,CASSLGTSVTDTQYF
NA,TRBJ2-1,many,TRBV12-3/TRBV12-4,TGTGCCAGCAGTTACGGCATCTCCTACAATGAGCAGTTCTTC,CASSYGISYNEQFF
TRBD2,TRBJ2-1,many,TRBV4-1,TGCGCCAGCAGCCACGCTGGGAGGGGTGAGCAGTTCTTC,CASSHAGRGEQFF
NA,TRBJ2-7,NA,TRBV12-3/TRBV12-4,TGTGCCAGCAGTTACCGTGGCACTTCCTCCTACGAGCAGTACTTC,CASSYRGTSSYEQYF
TRBD1,TRBJ2-1,many,TRBV14,TGTGCCAGCAGCCCGATGGACAGGGTGGATGAGCAGTTCTTC,CASSPMDRVDEQFF
NA,TRBJ1-5,NA,TRBV18,TGTGCCAGCTCACCGCCCCGGCAGGGTCAGCCCCAGCATTTT,CASSPPRQGQPQHF
NA,TRBJ2-1,many,TRBV5-6,TGTGCCAGCAGCTTGGAACTTGGGGCTTACAATGAGCAGTTCTTC,CASSLELGAYNEQFF
NA,TRBJ1-6,many,TRBV4-1,TGCGCCAGCAGCCCTCTGGAGAACTCCTATAATTCACCCCTCCACTTT,CASSPLENSYNSPLHF
NA,TRBJ2-5,NA,TRBV7-9,TGTGCCAGCTGCTCGGGGAGAAACCAGGAGACCCAGTACTTC,CASCSGRNQETQYF
TRBD1,TRBJ2-3,many,TRBV29-1,TGCAGCGTTGAAGAAACGACAGGGACAGATACGCAGTATTTT,CSVEETTGTDTQYF
NA,TRBJ1-5,many,TRBV7-2,TGTGCCAGCAGTCCGGGGGCGGGAGATCAGCCCCAGCATTTT,CASSPGAGDQPQHF
NA,TRBJ2-7,many,TRBV28,TGTGCCAGCAGAGGGACACCCGTCCCCTACGAGCAGTACTTC,CASRGTPVPYEQYF
NA,TRBJ1-2,many,TRBV27,TGTGCCAGCAGTTTAGGCCGTGGAGGGGGCTATGGCTACACCTTC,CASSLGRGGGYGYTF
NA,TRBJ1-2,many,TRBV20-1,TGCAGTGCTCCCCCAGCTAACTATGGCTACACCTTC,CSAPPANYGYTF
NA,TRBJ2-1,many,TRBV5-4,TGTGCCAGCAGCCTAATTTCGTCGGGTGACAATGAGCAGTTCTTC,CASSLISSGDNEQFF
TRBD1,TRBJ1-1,many,TRBV7-8,TGTGCCAGCAGCCTTTCTGGGGGGACAGGGGGCACTGAAGCTTTCTTT,CASSLSGGTGGTEAFF
NA,TRBJ2-3,many,TRBV12-3/TRBV12-4,TGTGCCAGCAGTGTAGGGAGGACCGACACAGATACGCAGTATTTT,CASSVGRTDTDTQYF
NA,TRBJ2-2,many,TRBV4-1,TGCGCCAGCAGCCAAGATAGGCGCACCGGGGAGCTGTTTTTT,CASSQDRRTGELFF
NA,TRBJ2-2,many,TRBV12-3/TRBV12-4,TGTGCCAGCAGTTTAGCGTGGAGGGACACCGGGGAGCTGTTTTTT,CASSLAWRDTGELFF
NA,TRBJ1-1,many,TRBV20-1,TGCAGTGCTAGAGGGGGCGCGAATTTGGGCACTGAAGCTTTCTTT,CSARGGANLGTEAFF
NA,TRBJ2-3,few,TRBV7-9,TGTGCCGGCGAGACCGGGGGCAGCACAGATACGCAGTATTTT,CAGETGGSTDTQYF
TRBD1,TRBJ1-4,many,TRBV20-1,TGCAGTGCTAGGGGACAGCTTGCAACTAATGAAAAACTGTTTTTT,CSARGQLATNEKLFF